The 21 T cell receptor beta chains given below trace back to one sample, sequenced in a study of blood T cell repertoires in COVID-19. TCRdb keeps only in-frame clones here, not all; method: immunoSEQ multiplex PCR. The table records 200,000 to 250,000 clones, roughly nine tenths of them present only once. Sequencing used PBMCs or T cells enriched from blood (not recorded which). The receptors stem from a man aged 25-45 years who had recovered from COVID-19.

The CDR3 here is CASSLDGVEETQYF. The CDR3 DNA sequence: TGTGCCAGCAGCTTAGATGGAGTGGAAGAGACCCAGTACTTC. This chain uses TRBV7-9 with TRBJ2-5; D remains ambiguous. The V and J ends lost 1 base and 3 bases respectively, with 9 bases between them. Germline CDR1 SEHNR, CDR2 FQNEAQ (reference sequence). The CDR3 covers 14 residues. Using reference TRBV7-9 and TRBJ2-5 for the parts outside the CDR3, the full variable domain is DTGVSQNPRHKITKRGQNVTFRCDPISEHNRLYWYRQTLGQGPEFLTYFQNEAQLEKSRLLSDRFSAERPKGSFSTLEIQRTEQGDSAMYLCASSLDGVEETQYFGPGTRLLVL.

The rearrangement joins TRBV5-4 to TRBJ2-3; D is perhaps TRBD2 (6 bases). Looked up from germline, CDR1 is SGHNT and CDR2 is YYREEE (reference sequence). Between the trimmed V and J ends, which lost 4 bases and 10 bases, there was a span of 22 bases. This CDR3 spans 15 amino acids. CDR3 in amino acids: CASSLGYAAGKPQYF. DNA for the CDR3: TGTGCCAGCAGCCTGGGTTACGCGGCGGGGAAGCCGCAGTATTTT.

The chain has TRBV5-1 and TRBJ2-2; D unresolved. The CDR3 has 15 amino acids. V lost 1 base and J 1 base, leaving 8 bases between the germline ends. Germline CDR1 is SGHRS and CDR2 is YFSETQ. This chain's CDR3 is CASSLPVGNTGELFF. CDR3 nucleotides: TGCGCCAGCAGCTTGCCGGTCGGGAACACCGGGGAGCTGTTTTTT.

This chain joins TRBV27 and TRBJ1-4; no firm D call. Germline V gene sequence: CDR1 MNHEY, CDR2 SMNVEV (reference sequence). The CDR3 is 15 amino acids. Deletions cut 4 bases from V and 3 bases from J, with 12 bases between. CDR3 nucleotide sequence: TGTGCCAGCAGTTCCCGACGGGAGCCTAATGAAAAACTGTTTTTT. Amino acids: CASSSRREPNEKLFF. The complete variable domain, with remaining parts taken from reference TRBV27 and TRBJ1-4, reads EAQVTQNPRYLITVTGKKLTVTCSQNMNHEYMSWYRQDPGLGLRQIYYSMNVEVTDKGDVPEGYKVSRKEKRNFPLILESPSPNQTSLYFCASSSRREPNEKLFFGSGTQLSVL.

The chain recombines TRBV19 with TRBJ2-5; 8 nucleotides agree with TRBD1. V was pared by 3 bases and J by 1 base, with 1 base of the junction left unmatched. The CDR3 is made up of 14 amino acids. From germline, CDR1 is LNHDA and CDR2 SQIVND (reference sequence). Written as DNA, the CDR3 is TGTGCCAGTAGTATTACAGGGGGCCAAGAGACCCAGTACTTC. The encoded protein is CASSITGGQETQYF.

The V gene is TRBV14, the J gene TRBJ1-1; D is possibly TRBD1 (5 bases). This CDR3 has 17 amino acids. Per germline, CDR1 SGHDN and CDR2 FVKESK. Trimming took 9 bases from V and 3 from J, leaving 26 bases between them. The CDR3 nucleotides read TGTGCCAGGCAGCCAACCGACAGAGTCCGATCGGACACTGAAGCTTTCTTT. This codes for CARQPTDRVRSDTEAFF.

The J gene is TRBJ2-7, the V gene TRBV5-4, with a tentative D call TRBD1 (6 bases). V lost 4 bases, J lost 3 bases, and 14 bases lay in between. Germline V gene lookup returns CDR1 SGHNT and CDR2 YYREEE (reference sequence). This CDR3 is 14 amino acids long. CDR3 coding DNA: TGTGCCAGCAGCGCAGGGGAAAAAAACTACGAGCAGTACTTC. It specifies CASSAGEKNYEQYF. Full variable domain (rest looked up from reference TRBV5-4 and TRBJ2-7): ETGVTQSPTHLIKTRGQQVTLRCSSQSGHNTVSWYQQALGQGPQFIFQYYREEENGRGNFPPRFSGLQFPNYSSELNVNALELDDSALYLCASSAGEKNYEQYFGPGTRLTVT.

This rearrangement joins TRBV9 to TRBJ1-3, with 10 bases fitting TRBD1. There are 16 residues in the CDR3. V lost 4 bases to trimming and J lost 4 bases; unmatched junction nucleotides: 8. Germline values: CDR1 SGDLS, CDR2 YYNGEE. The CDR3 reads CASSTTTGGAGNTIYF. The CDR3 bases are TGTGCCAGCAGCACGACGACAGGGGGCGCGGGAAACACCATATATTTT.

The chain combines TRBV5-1 with TRBJ2-7; weak D call: TRBD1 (6 bases). The germline CDR1 and CDR2 sequences are SGHRS and YFSETQ. The CDR3 has 13 amino acids. The V and J ends lost 5 bases and 2 bases respectively, with 11 bases between them. CDR3 bases: TGCGCCAGCAGGATTACAGGGACCTACGAGCAGTACTTC. This translates into CASRITGTYEQYF.

Here the CDR3 DNA reads TGTGCCAGCAGTTATCGTCTAGCGGAGGGTTACAATGAGCAGTTCTTC. It encodes CASSYRLAEGYNEQFF. This rearrangement joins TRBV27 to TRBJ2-1; TRBD2 aligns across 7 bases. Per germline, CDR1 MNHEY and CDR2 SMNVEV (reference sequence). The CDR3 is 16 amino acids. V shed 4 bases and J 4 bases; nucleotides not matched to a gene: 10.

In this sample, this clone turned up once. The chain recombines TRBV19 with TRBJ1-2; D ambiguous. With 11 bases removed from V and 4 bases from J, the gap between germline ends came to 14 bases. CDR1 and CDR2 (germline): LNHDA, SQIVND (reference sequence). The CDR3 is made up of 12 amino acids. As DNA, the CDR3 is TGTGCCCGGGAGAGCGGCTTCTATGGCTACACCTTC. Translating gives CARESGFYGYTF.

The gene calls are TRBV7-7 and TRBJ2-7; 14 bases match TRBD2. CDR3 length: 15 residues. Looked up from germline, CDR1 is SSHAT and CDR2 is FNYEAQ (reference sequence). V lost 5 bases and J lost 4; bases outside the gene matches: 4. As DNA, the CDR3 is TGTGCCAGCAGCCGGGGGACTAGCGGGAGTTACGAGCAGTACTTC. Amino acids: CASSRGTSGSYEQYF. Full variable domain (remainder filled in from reference TRBV7-7 and TRBJ2-7): GAGVSQSPRYKVTKRGQDVTLRCDPISSHATLYWYQQALGQGPEFLTYFNYEAQPDKSGLPSDRFSAERPEGSISTLTIQRTEQRDSAMYRCASSRGTSGSYEQYFGPGTRLTVT.

This chain connects TRBV2 to TRBJ1-4; a weak D match, TRBD1 (6 bases). The CDR3 runs to 11 residues. Trimming removed 8 bases at V and 10 bases at J, with 11 bases between. CDR1 and CDR2 (germline): SNHLY, FYNNEI. CDR3 loop: CASVGAGKLFF. The CDR3 region has the DNA TGTGCCAGCGTGGGGGCGGGAAAACTGTTTTTT.

The J gene is TRBJ2-1, the V gene TRBV5-1, with 7 bases lining up with TRBD2. CDR3 length equals 13 residues. The V gene end was trimmed by 5 bases and the J gene end by 11 bases; junction bases not matched to a gene: 10. Germline-derived CDR1 and CDR2 are SGHRS and YFSETQ. DNA of the CDR3: TGCGCCAGCAGAGATTTAAAAGGGACTAAGCAGTTCTTC. Translating it yields CASRDLKGTKQFF.

V and J are TRBV23-1 and TRBJ2-2; 7 positions agree with TRBD1. TRBV23-1 is an open reading frame whose function is uncertain. The CDR3 spans 16 residues. V lost 7 bases and J lost 7; bases outside the gene matches: 15. CDR3 nucleotides: TGCGCCAGCATTCCTCGAGAGGGGGCGAAAGTCGGGGAGCTGTTTTTT. As protein: CASIPREGAKVGELFF.

This chain connects TRBV7-6 to TRBJ2-1; 7 bases fit TRBD2. The CDR3 extends over 20 amino acids. Germline lookup yields CDR1 SGHVS and CDR2 FNYEAQ. Losses at the gene ends were 1 base for V and 4 bases for J; bases not matched to a gene: 19. The CDR3: CASSLGRGGEGQSRYNEQFF. For the CDR3, the DNA is TGTGCCAGCAGCTTAGGGCGGGGAGGGGAAGGGCAGTCCAGATACAATGAGCAGTTCTTC.

The genes are TRBV5-4 and TRBJ1-1; possibly TRBD1 for D (6 bases). In germline, CDR1 is SGHNT, CDR2 YYREEE (reference sequence). This CDR3 comprises 16 residues. The V gene lost 0 bases and the J gene lost 1 base, with 13 bases spanning the gap. CDR3 in amino acids: CASSLGPQTGNTEAFF. The CDR3 nucleotides are TGTGCCAGCAGCTTGGGTCCCCAGACAGGGAACACTGAAGCTTTCTTT.

This rearrangement joins TRBV5-4 to TRBJ2-3; D might be TRBD1 (6 bases). Germline V lookup: CDR1 SGHNT, CDR2 YYREEE (reference sequence). V was trimmed by 0 bases and J by 3 bases, leaving 11 bases between them. The CDR3 length is 15 residues. The CDR3 DNA reads as TGTGCCAGCAGCTTGGAGCAGGGGTGGACAGATACGCAGTATTTT. It specifies CASSLEQGWTDTQYF.

V is TRBV5-5 and J is TRBJ1-1; tentative D call: TRBD1 (5 bases). CDR1 is SGHKS and CDR2 is YYEKEE in the germline V gene (reference sequence). The CDR3 is 16 amino acids. V dropped 5 bases and J dropped 1 base, with 18 bases sitting between them. CDR3 sequence: CASRWRQGWWNTEAFF. The CDR3 bases are TGTGCCAGCAGGTGGCGTCAGGGATGGTGGAACACTGAAGCTTTCTTT.

This chain uses TRBV19 with TRBJ2-5; 8 bases agree with TRBD1. The junction had 7 bases not matched to a gene; V was cut back by 3 bases and J by 4 bases. This CDR3 has 15 residues. CDR1 is LNHDA and CDR2 is SQIVND in the germline V gene (reference sequence). The chain's CDR3 is CASSISGQGRETQYF. CDR3 coding DNA: TGTGCCAGTAGTATCTCCGGACAGGGAAGAGAGACCCAGTACTTC.

For the CDR3, the DNA is TGTGCCTGGAGTGTACCCTACCGAGGCTACACCTTC. Residues: CAWSVPYRGYTF. The chain carries TRBV30 and TRBJ1-2, with no clear D. V dropped 0 bases and J dropped 8 bases, with 10 bases sitting between them. This CDR3 has 12 residues. The germline CDR1 and CDR2 sequences are GTSNPN and SVGIG (reference sequence).